Listed below are T cell receptor beta chains from one sample, sequenced in a study of graft-versus-host responses after intestinal transplantation. No cognate antigen is known for these TCRs. Assay used: immunoSEQ multiplex PCR; TCRdb lists only in-frame clones, some missing. The repertoire includes some 100,000 clones, 85% to 95% of them detected once, and roughly 0.069% sits in the top ten. The input for sequencing was unstimulated CD8+ T cells sorted from spleen or lymph node cells, taken before transplant. These receptors originate from a human donor who was the organ donor for an intestinal transplant. Each CDR3 is given with its conserved first and last residue. A clone size is listed for some rows: how often the clone was seen (once, few, many), or a class if it is expanded.

TRBV5-1	.	TRBJ2-7	CASSLVQGSHEQYF
TRBV12-5	.	TRBJ2-7	CASGLMAGPSYEQYF
TRBV5-5	.	TRBJ1-2	CASSLVSPSDYGYTF
TRBV7-8	.	TRBJ1-2	CASSPEGGYGYTF
TRBV10-1	.	TRBJ2-1	CASSESSGGYNEQFF
TRBV30	few	TRBJ2-3	CAWSPIPGTSVTDTQYF
TRBV4-1	.	TRBJ1-1	CASSPSAGGGGTEAFF
TRBV27	.	TRBJ2-1	CASSLYQGSYNEQFF
TRBV4-1	once	TRBJ1-5	CASSQEFPGNSNQPQHF
TRBV15	.	TRBJ2-1	CATSKWSDNEQFF
TRBV4-1	.	TRBJ2-7	CASSPTSGGAYEQYF
TRBV14	.	TRBJ2-3	CASSQDRTSGDHFSTDTQYF
TRBV6-6	.	TRBJ2-3	CASSYGLAGGPGTQYF
TRBV11-2	.	TRBJ2-1	CASSGRDRAYNEQFF
TRBV7-8	once	TRBJ2-1	CASSSESSSYNEQFF
TRBV4-1	once	TRBJ2-1	CASTPSGTTLYNEQFF
TRBV4-1	few	TRBJ2-7	CASSQDGSGSAGEQYF
TRBV5-4	.	TRBJ2-1	CASSPPTGELNNEQFF
TRBV10-1	.	TRBJ2-1	CASSEVSICGTGVRNEQFF
TRBV6-5	.	TRBJ1-2	CASSYLLPPELYGYTF
TRBV7-9	.	TRBJ2-7	CASSLVGAPYEQYF
TRBV27	once	TRBJ1-5	CASSLRVDQPQHF
TRBV28	.	TRBJ1-5	CASSLSTTGSQPQHF
TRBV14	.	TRBJ1-1	CASSPHRGAPVNTEAFF
TRBV7-2	once	TRBJ2-7	CASSLVFLAAQYEQYF
TRBV7-7	.	TRBJ2-5	CASSLIAGGVETQYF
TRBV28	.	TRBJ2-7	CASDSHSDSSYEQYF
TRBV2	.	TRBJ2-1	CASWTRDRVVIGEQFF
TRBV6-6	.	TRBJ1-1	CASSYSGTMNTEAFF
TRBV5-5	.	TRBJ2-6	CASTSNRDPFSGANVLTF
TRBV28	.	TRBJ2-7	CASSLLPGSYEQYF
TRBV5-1	few	TRBJ2-7	CASSSLFGLAVEQYF
TRBV4-1	.	TRBJ1-5	CASSQAPLEDRPNQPQHF
TRBV5-1	.	TRBJ2-3	CASSFSPWTGSTDTQYF
TRBV30	.	TRBJ2-7	CAWEQGYEQYF
TRBV5-4	.	TRBJ2-7	CASSLEGEIYEQYF
TRBV7-9	.	TRBJ1-1	CASRSTGAIGPEAFF
TRBV6-6	.	TRBJ1-2	CASSYPDNRQNYGYTF
TRBV27	.	TRBJ2-1	CASSLTSGSGEQFF
TRBV18	.	TRBJ1-2	CASSLGTVDGYTF
TRBV19	.	TRBJ2-7	CASSMGAAYEQYF
TRBV28	.	TRBJ2-1	CASSPFHEQFF
TRBV19	.	TRBJ1-2	CASSPRPWDRELNYGYTF
TRBV2	.	TRBJ2-7	CASIGREGSYEQYF
TRBV11-2	.	TRBJ2-1	CASGRVGGLDEQFF
TRBV2	once	TRBJ2-1	CASSTDRTSGRGGNEQFF